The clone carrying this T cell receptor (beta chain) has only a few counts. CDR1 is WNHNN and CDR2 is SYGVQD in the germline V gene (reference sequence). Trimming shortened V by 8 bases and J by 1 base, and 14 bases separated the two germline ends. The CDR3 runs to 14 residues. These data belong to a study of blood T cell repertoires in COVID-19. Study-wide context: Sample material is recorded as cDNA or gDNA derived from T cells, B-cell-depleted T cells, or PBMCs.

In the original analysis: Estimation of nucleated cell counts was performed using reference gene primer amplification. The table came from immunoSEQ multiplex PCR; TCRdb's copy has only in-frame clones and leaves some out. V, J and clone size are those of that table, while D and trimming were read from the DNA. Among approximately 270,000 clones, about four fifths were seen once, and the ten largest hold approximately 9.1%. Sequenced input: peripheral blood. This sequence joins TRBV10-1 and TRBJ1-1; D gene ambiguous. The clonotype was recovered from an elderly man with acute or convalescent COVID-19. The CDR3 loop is CASQPWGANTEAFF. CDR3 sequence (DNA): TGCGCCAGCCAACCCTGGGGAGCGAACACTGAAGCTTTCTTT.